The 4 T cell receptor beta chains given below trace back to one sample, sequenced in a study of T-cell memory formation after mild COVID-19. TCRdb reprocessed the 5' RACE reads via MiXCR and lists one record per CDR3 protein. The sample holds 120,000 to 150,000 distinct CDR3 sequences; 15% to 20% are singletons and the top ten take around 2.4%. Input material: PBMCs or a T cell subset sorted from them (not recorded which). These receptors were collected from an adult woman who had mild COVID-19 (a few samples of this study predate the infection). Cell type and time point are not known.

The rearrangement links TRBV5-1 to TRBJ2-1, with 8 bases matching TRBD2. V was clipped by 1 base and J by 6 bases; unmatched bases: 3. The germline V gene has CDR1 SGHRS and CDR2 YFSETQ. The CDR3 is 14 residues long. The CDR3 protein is CASSLFGRANEQFF. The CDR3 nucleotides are TGCGCCAGCAGCTTGTTCGGGAGGGCCAATGAGCAGTTCTTC.

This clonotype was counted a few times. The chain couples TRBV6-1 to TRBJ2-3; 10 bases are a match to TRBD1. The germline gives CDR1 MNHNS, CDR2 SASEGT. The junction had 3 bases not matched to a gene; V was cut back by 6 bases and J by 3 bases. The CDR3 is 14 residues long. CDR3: CASSRDRGTDTQYF. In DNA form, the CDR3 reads TGTGCCAGCAGCCGGGACAGGGGTACAGATACGCAGTATTTT.

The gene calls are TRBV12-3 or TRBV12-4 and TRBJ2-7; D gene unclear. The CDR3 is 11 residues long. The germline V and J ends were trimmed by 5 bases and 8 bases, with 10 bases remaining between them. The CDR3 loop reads CASSHLSQQYF. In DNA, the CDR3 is TGTGCCAGCAGTCATCTCTCCCAGCAGTACTTC.

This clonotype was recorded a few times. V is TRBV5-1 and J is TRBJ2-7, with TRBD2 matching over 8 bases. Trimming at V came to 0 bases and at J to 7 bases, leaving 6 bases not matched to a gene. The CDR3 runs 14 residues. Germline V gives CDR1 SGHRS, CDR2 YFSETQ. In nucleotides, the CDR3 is TGCGCCAGCAGCTTGGCCACGCCGGGAGGGGAGCAGTACTTC. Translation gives CASSLATPGGEQYF.